A selection of T cell receptor beta chains follows, all from one sample in a study of regulatory dendritic cells for organ transplantation. This table comes from immunoSEQ multiplex PCR, and its TCRdb copy is limited to in-frame clones, with some not included. The data contain tens of thousands of clones, about 85% of them singletons. Antigens for these TCRs are unknown. What was sequenced was naive CD4+ T cells from blood cultured with dendritic cells. All receptors derive from a human donor in good health. The CDR3 runs from the conserved cysteine through the conserved F or W. The D gene is left open where the match is weak. Size is omitted from some rows. Given values are once, few, many or a class for expanded clones.

J | V | D | size | CDR3 | DNA
TRBJ1-3 | TRBV7-9 | . | . | CASSLVNSVGNTIYF | TGTGCCAGCAGCTTAGTGAACAGTGTTGGAAACACCATATATTTT
TRBJ1-2 | TRBV7-2 | . | . | CASSLAAQTPNYGYTF | TGTGCCAGCAGCTTAGCTGCACAGACGCCTAACTATGGCTACACCTTC
TRBJ1-1 | TRBV7-3 | TRBD1 | . | CASSSQGTNTEAFF | TGTGCCAGCAGCTCACAGGGGACGAACACTGAAGCTTTCTTT
TRBJ2-1 | TRBV11-2 | . | . | CASSLVRLRDRDNEQFF | TGTGCCAGCAGCTTAGTACGGCTCAGGGACCGGGACAATGAGCAGTTCTTC
TRBJ1-1 | TRBV13 | TRBD1 | . | CASSSVGYRGPNTEAFF | TGTGCCAGCAGTTCTGTGGGGTACAGGGGACCGAACACTGAAGCTTTCTTT
TRBJ2-6 | TRBV5-1 | . | . | CASSVFRETGANVLTF | TGCGCCAGCAGCGTTTTTAGGGAAACTGGGGCCAACGTCCTGACTTTC
TRBJ2-2 | TRBV18 | TRBD1 | . | CASSTGVPGELFF | TGTGCCAGCTCAACAGGGGTCCCCGGGGAGCTGTTTTTT
TRBJ2-7 | TRBV5-1 | TRBD1 | . | CASSLGGGQGLYEQYF | TGCGCCAGCAGCTTGGGTGGGGGACAGGGCCTCTACGAGCAGTACTTC
TRBJ2-7 | TRBV4-2 | . | few | CASSPGTRQYF | TGTGCCAGCAGCCCCGGGACGAGGCAGTACTTC
TRBJ1-4 | TRBV5-5 | . | . | CASSSSVNEKLFF | TGTGCCAGCAGCTCATCGGTCAATGAAAAACTGTTTTTT
TRBJ2-3 | TRBV7-9 | . | . | CASSFVASRDEIDTQYF | TGTGCCAGCAGCTTCGTAGCCTCCAGGGACGAAATAGATACGCAGTATTTT
TRBJ1-1 | TRBV6-5 | . | . | CASSYSGRGRTTEAFF | TGTGCCAGCAGTTACTCAGGTAGGGGGAGGACTACTGAAGCTTTCTTT
TRBJ2-6 | TRBV18 | . | . | CASSPLGWGSGSGANVLTF | TGTGCCAGCTCACCATTAGGATGGGGTAGTGGATCTGGGGCCAACGTCCTGACTTTC
TRBJ2-1 | TRBV18 | . | once | CASSPPAKAGKYNEQFF | TGTGCCAGCTCACCACCAGCGAAGGCGGGAAAGTACAATGAGCAGTTCTTC
TRBJ1-4 | TRBV6-1 | . | . | CASRIALIANEKLFF | TGTGCCAGCAGGATAGCACTCATAGCTAATGAAAAACTGTTTTTT
TRBJ1-1 | TRBV28 | . | . | CASTLLEKWDTEAFF | TGTGCCAGCACCCTTCTCGAAAAATGGGACACTGAAGCTTTCTTT
TRBJ2-2 | TRBV7-6 | . | . | CASSPRLANTGELFF | TGTGCCAGCAGCCCCAGACTAGCGAACACCGGGGAGCTGTTTTTT
TRBJ1-5 | TRBV6-6 | . | . | CASTAGPAGSNQPQHF | TGTGCCAGCACCGCAGGCCCGGCCGGAAGCAATCAGCCCCAGCATTTT
TRBJ1-3 | TRBV9 | . | . | CASSSMRPTSSGNTIYF | TGTGCCAGCAGCTCCATGAGACCGACCAGCTCTGGAAACACCATATATTTT
TRBJ1-2 | TRBV14 | . | . | CASSQQTKANYGYTF | TGTGCCAGCAGCCAACAGACAAAAGCTAACTATGGCTACACCTTC
TRBJ2-5 | TRBV11-2 | TRBD1 | once | CASSQRDSQETQYF | TGTGCCAGCAGCCAGAGGGACAGTCAAGAGACCCAGTACTTC
TRBJ2-1 | TRBV4-1 | . | . | CASSQLESSYNEQFF | TGCGCCAGCAGCCAATTGGAGAGCTCCTACAATGAGCAGTTCTTC
TRBJ2-3 | TRBV12-5 | . | . | CASGLVYLSTDTQYF | TGTGCTAGTGGTTTGGTGTATCTCAGCACAGATACGCAGTATTTT
TRBJ1-2 | TRBV4-2 | . | . | CASSQDQGFFGYTF | TGTGCCAGCAGCCAAGATCAGGGGTTTTTCGGCTACACCTTC
TRBJ1-5 | TRBV28 | . | once | CASSRPTQPQHF | TGTGCCAGCAGTCGCCCAACTCAGCCCCAGCATTTT
TRBJ2-4 | TRBV23-1 | TRBD1 | few | CASSQGTALKNIQYF | TGCGCCAGCAGTCAGGGGACAGCACTCAAAAACATTCAGTACTTC
TRBJ2-5 | TRBV7-2 | . | . | CASSLGGWYQETQYF | TGTGCCAGCAGCTTAGGCGGTTGGTACCAAGAGACCCAGTACTTC
TRBJ2-2 | TRBV7-2 | . | . | CASSLGVRDGTGELFF | TGTGCCAGCAGCTTAGGCGTGCGGGATGGGACCGGGGAGCTGTTTTTT
TRBJ2-7 | TRBV7-2 | TRBD1 | . | CASNNNRGSYEQYF | TGTGCCAGCAACAACAACAGGGGGTCCTACGAGCAGTACTTC
TRBJ1-2 | TRBV28 | . | . | CASSRFRGPYGYTF | TGTGCCAGCAGCCGATTCCGGGGGCCCTATGGCTACACCTTC
TRBJ2-5 | TRBV7-2 | . | . | CASSLTLAQETQYF | TGTGCCAGCAGCTTGACGCTAGCACAAGAGACCCAGTACTTC
TRBJ1-5 | TRBV27 | . | . | CASSFRENQPQHF | TGTGCCAGCAGTTTTCGGGAGAATCAGCCCCAGCATTTT
TRBJ1-2 | TRBV30 | . | . | CACVGRDYGYTF | TGTGCCTGCGTAGGTCGGGACTATGGCTACACCTTC
TRBJ2-7 | TRBV10-1 | . | . | CATGGGRGTYEQYF | TGCGCCACCGGCGGTGGTCGGGGAACCTACGAGCAGTACTTC
TRBJ2-3 | TRBV7-2 | . | . | CASRYEVSTDTQYF | TGTGCCAGCAGGTATGAAGTGAGCACAGATACGCAGTATTTT
TRBJ2-7 | TRBV18 | TRBD2 | . | CASSPTALAGVLYEQYF | TGTGCCAGCTCACCGACCGCCTTAGCGGGGGTCTTGTACGAGCAGTACTTC
TRBJ1-2 | TRBV28 | TRBD1 | . | CAIFPTGFPPSYGYTF | TGTGCCATCTTCCCGACAGGGTTTCCTCCCTCCTATGGCTACACCTTC
TRBJ1-5 | TRBV7-2 | . | . | CASSIWDSNQPQHF | TGTGCCAGCAGCATCTGGGATAGCAATCAGCCCCAGCATTTT
TRBJ1-6 | TRBV7-3 | . | . | CASSPSGRSNSPLHF | TGTGCCAGCAGCCCGAGCGGCCGGAGTAATTCACCCCTCCACTTT
TRBJ1-2 | TRBV7-2 | TRBD1 | . | CASSLGQGEYGYIF | TGTGCCAGCAGCTTAGGACAGGGCGAGTATGGCTACATCTTC
TRBJ2-1 | TRBV2 | TRBD2 | . | CASSGGAGAYNEQFF | TGTGCCAGCAGTGGAGGCGCGGGGGCCTACAATGAGCAGTTCTTC